A selection of T cell receptor beta chains follows, all from one sample in a study of Ad26.COV2.S vaccination and SARS-CoV-2 variants. Using immunoSEQ multiplex PCR, the repertoire was profiled, and TCRdb retains in-frame clones only, with some absent. Among a few hundred thousand clones listed, around 90% were seen once. The material sequenced was peripheral blood, taken in a trial of Ad26.COV2.S vaccine versus placebo. The receptor source for this set is a person between 18 and 59 years old who received the Ad26.COV2.S COVID-19 vaccine or a placebo. Both conserved end residues are part of each CDR3. D genes are given only for firm matches. Where a row states a size, it is once, few, many or the class of an expanded clone; other rows omit it.

CDR3 protein: CASSQELAGGSYEQYF; CDR3 DNA: TGCGCCAGCAGCCAAGAGCTAGCGGGGGGTTCCTACGAGCAGTACTTC; D gene: TRBD2; clone size: NA; V gene: TRBV4-1; J gene: TRBJ2-7
CDR3 protein: CASSEERGPYGYTF; CDR3 DNA: TGTGCCAGCAGTGAAGAGCGGGGCCCCTATGGCTACACCTTC; D gene: NA; clone size: few; V gene: TRBV6-1; J gene: TRBJ1-2
CDR3 protein: CASSQVGDLSTDTQYF; CDR3 DNA: TGTGCCAGCAGCCAAGTCGGGGATCTCAGCACAGATACGCAGTATTTT; D gene: NA; clone size: NA; V gene: TRBV14; J gene: TRBJ2-3
CDR3 protein: CAISGGPDGELFF; CDR3 DNA: TGTGCCATCAGTGGGGGGCCTGACGGGGAGCTGTTTTTT; D gene: NA; clone size: NA; V gene: TRBV10-3; J gene: TRBJ2-2
CDR3 protein: CASSLKEYQPQHF; CDR3 DNA: TGTGCCAGCAGCTTAAAGGAATATCAGCCCCAGCATTTT; D gene: NA; clone size: few; V gene: TRBV7-9; J gene: TRBJ1-5
CDR3 protein: CASSQEGTGDNTEAFF; CDR3 DNA: TGTGCCAGCAGCCAAGAGGGCACAGGGGATAACACTGAAGCTTTCTTT; D gene: TRBD1; clone size: NA; V gene: TRBV3-1/TRBV3-2; J gene: TRBJ1-1
CDR3 protein: CASSSRQGTGELFF; CDR3 DNA: TGTGCCAGCAGTTCCCGACAGGGGACCGGGGAGCTGTTTTTT; D gene: TRBD1; clone size: NA; V gene: TRBV6-5; J gene: TRBJ2-2
CDR3 protein: CASRRALNTEAFF; CDR3 DNA: TGTGCCAGCAGGCGGGCCCTTAACACTGAAGCTTTCTTT; D gene: NA; clone size: NA; V gene: TRBV7-9; J gene: TRBJ1-1
CDR3 protein: CASSLAEYEQYF; CDR3 DNA: TGTGCCAGCAGCTTGGCCGAATACGAGCAGTACTTC; D gene: NA; clone size: NA; V gene: TRBV5-6; J gene: TRBJ2-7
CDR3 protein: CASSEGQGVTEAFF; CDR3 DNA: TGTGCCAGCAGTGAAGGACAGGGCGTCACTGAAGCTTTCTTT; D gene: TRBD1; clone size: NA; V gene: TRBV2; J gene: TRBJ1-1